The rows below give T cell receptor beta chains drawn from one sample of a study of identical twins. One entry per CDR3 protein, called by TCRdb with MiXCR from the 5' RACE reads. The sample yields hundreds of thousands of distinct CDR3 sequences, around 8.3% seen once. The same data also went into a second study, on yellow fever vaccine responses in identical twins.

Sequenced: PBMCs. The receptors originated from a young woman in good health. Each CDR3 is given with its conserved first and last residue. Fields, in order: clone size, D gene, J gene, V gene, CDR3 DNA, CDR3 protein. A D gene is named only where the DNA matches it firmly. The size field is filled for only some rows; it gives once, few, many or a size class.

>.|TRBD2|TRBJ2-1|TRBV20-1
TGCAGTGCTACGGTGCGGGAGGGCTACAATGAGCAGTTCTTC
CSATVREGYNEQFF
>.|.|TRBJ2-3|TRBV14
TGTGCCAGCAGCCATCAAAATATCAGGCCGAACGCCGCGTATTTT
CASSHQNIRPNAAYF
>.|.|TRBJ2-5|TRBV20-1
TGCAGTGCTCTTAAGGGGTGGAGGGAGAGAGAGACCCAGTACTTC
CSALKGWRERETQYF
>.|.|TRBJ2-3|TRBV24-1
TGTGCCACCAGTGAGAGGGACGTCTCTAGCACAGATACGCAGTATTTT
CATSERDVSSTDTQYF
>.|TRBD1|TRBJ2-7|TRBV2
TGTGCCAGCAGAGAAAGACAGGGTGGCACCTACGAGCAGTACTTC
CASRERQGGTYEQYF
>.|.|TRBJ1-3|TRBV7-9
TGTGCCAGCAGCGGGCAGGGGAAAGTTGGAAACACCATATATTTT
CASSGQGKVGNTIYF
>many|TRBD2|TRBJ2-1|TRBV5-6
TGTGCCAGCAGCTTGGGTGGGAGGGTCAGCTCCTACAATGAGCAGTTCTTC
CASSLGGRVSSYNEQFF
>many|.|TRBJ1-2|TRBV5-1
TGCGCCAGCAGCTTAAATACGAGGAGTTACTATGGCTACACCTTC
CASSLNTRSYYGYTF
>many|TRBD2|TRBJ2-7|TRBV3-1
TGTGCCAGCAGCGTCGGGAGGATCCCCTACGAGCAGTACTTC
CASSVGRIPYEQYF
>.|.|TRBJ2-2|TRBV5-1
TGCGCCAGCAGCTTGCTTTGGGAGAACACCGGGGAGCTGTTTTTT
CASSLLWENTGELFF
>.|TRBD2|TRBJ2-7|TRBV7-2
TGTGCCAGCAGCCCAATAGCGGGACCCTACGAGCAGTACTTC
CASSPIAGPYEQYF
>.|.|TRBJ2-1|TRBV5-1
TGCGCCAGCAGCCTATACCCCTGGACTAATGAGCAGTTCTTC
CASSLYPWTNEQFF
>few|.|TRBJ2-3|TRBV4-2
TGTGCCAGCAGCCAAGCCCTAGCGACTAGCACAGATACGCAGTATTTT
CASSQALATSTDTQYF
>few|.|TRBJ2-1|TRBV12-3/TRBV12-4
TGTGCCAGCGCGGAGCGGGTAGGGGGTGAGCAGTTCTTC
CASAERVGGEQFF
>few|TRBD2|TRBJ2-3|TRBV6-5
TGTGCCAGCAGTTACGGGGGACTAGCGGGGGCGGGAGATACGCAGTATTTT
CASSYGGLAGAGDTQYF
>.|.|TRBJ2-1|TRBV4-3
TGCGCCAGCAGCCAAATCGGGAGCCATAGCTCCTACAATGAGCAGTTCTTC
CASSQIGSHSSYNEQFF
>.|TRBD2|TRBJ2-7|TRBV4-2
TGTGCCAGCAGCCAATCGGCCGGACTAGCGGGTTTGTACGAGCAGTACTTC
CASSQSAGLAGLYEQYF
>few|.|TRBJ1-1|TRBV7-2
TGTGCCAGCAGCCGGAGGGTTGACACTGAAGCTTTCTTT
CASSRRVDTEAFF
>few|.|TRBJ2-3|TRBV30
TGTGCCTGGGATCCCACAGGAGATACGCAGTATTTT
CAWDPTGDTQYF
>.|.|TRBJ1-2|TRBV7-2
TGTGCCAGCAGCTATTCTGGGGCAGGGACTTCCTATGGCTACACCTTC
CASSYSGAGTSYGYTF
>many|TRBD1|TRBJ2-5|TRBV10-3
TGTGCCATCAGTGATGGGACAGGGACGGAGACCCAGTACTTC
CAISDGTGTETQYF
>few|TRBD1|TRBJ2-7|TRBV20-1
TGCAGTGCTAAGGTCGGGCAGGGGGTCTACGAGCAGTACTTC
CSAKVGQGVYEQYF
>many|.|TRBJ2-7|TRBV11-2
TGTGCCAGCAGCTTCGGGCAGGGCAACTACGAGCAGTACTTC
CASSFGQGNYEQYF
>many|.|TRBJ1-1|TRBV6-2/TRBV6-3
TGTGCCAGCAGTTACGCGGGGACTGAAGCTTTCTTT
CASSYAGTEAFF
>.|.|TRBJ2-7|TRBV10-3
TGTGCCATCACCCTGCCCAGGGATCCATACGAGCAGTACTTC
CAITLPRDPYEQYF
>few|.|TRBJ2-3|TRBV7-2
TGTGCCAGCAGCCAAAGACCAAGCACAGATACGCAGTATTTT
CASSQRPSTDTQYF
>.|.|TRBJ2-7|TRBV10-1
TGCGCCAGCAGTGACGGTAGCATCTCCTACGAGCAGTACTTC
CASSDGSISYEQYF
>.|.|TRBJ1-1|TRBV12-3/TRBV12-4
TGTGCCAGCAGTTTCCCCCAGGGAGGGCCCACTGAAGCTTTCTTT
CASSFPQGGPTEAFF
>many|TRBD2|TRBJ2-3|TRBV7-2
TGTGCCAGCAGCCTACTAGCGGGGGATGCAGATACGCAGTATTTT
CASSLLAGDADTQYF
>.|.|TRBJ2-7|TRBV6-2/TRBV6-3
TGTGCCAGCAGTCCACAGTCGAGCTCCTACGAGCAGTACTTC
CASSPQSSSYEQYF
>many|.|TRBJ2-3|TRBV5-1
TGCGCCAGCAGCCCTGACCGCACAGATACGCAGTATTTT
CASSPDRTDTQYF